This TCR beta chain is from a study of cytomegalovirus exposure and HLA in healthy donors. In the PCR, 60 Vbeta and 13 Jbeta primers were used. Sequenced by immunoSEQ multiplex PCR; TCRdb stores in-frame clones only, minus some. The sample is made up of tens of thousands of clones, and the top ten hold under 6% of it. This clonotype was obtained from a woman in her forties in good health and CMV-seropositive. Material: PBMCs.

CDR3 region: CASSSSGTRVTYEQYF. CDR3 in DNA: TGTGCCAGCAGTTCGTCCGGGACAAGGGTGACCTACGAGCAGTACTTC. This sequence joins TRBV27 and TRBJ2-7; TRBD1 is a possible D gene (6 bases). This CDR3 contains 16 residues. Germline V gives CDR1 MNHEY, CDR2 SMNVEV (reference sequence). Trimming shortened V by 4 bases and J by 2 bases, and 18 bases separated the two germline ends.